One T cell receptor (beta chain) is described in this entry. The method was immunoSEQ multiplex PCR; TCRdb's version includes in-frame clones alone and lacks a portion of them. The sample lists fewer than 150,000 clones, approximately 80% occurring once. Germline-derived CDR1 and CDR2 are MNHEY and SMNVEV (reference sequence). CDR3 length: 13 residues. The germline V and J ends were trimmed by 9 bases and 0 bases, with 11 bases remaining between them. This sample was taken from a study of blood T cell repertoires in COVID-19. Sequencing was done on a sample of PBMCs or T cells enriched from blood (not recorded which). The source is a man aged 50 to 60 in a cohort exposed to, infected with or recovered from COVID-19 (not recorded which). The rearrangement joins TRBV27 to TRBJ1-1; D is perhaps TRBD1 (5 bases). CDR3 DNA: TGTGCCAGTTTGGGGGGTTTGAACACTGAAGCTTTCTTT. The encoded protein is CASLGGLNTEAFF.